This passage covers 15 T cell receptor beta chains from one sample sequenced in a study of identifying expanded T cells in peripheral blood. TCRdb's copy holds only in-frame clones and misses some; the assay was immunoSEQ multiplex PCR. The sample includes over 90,000 clones, approximately 88% of them seen just once. Material for sequencing was blood. These receptors originate from a person aged 18 to 75 in good health.

This chain links TRBV5-1 with TRBJ2-7; possible D gene TRBD1, 6 bases. Germline CDR1 SGHRS, CDR2 YFSETQ. CDR3 length equals 13 residues. V lost 5 bases to trimming and J lost 5 bases, with 14 bases between them. The CDR3 bases are TGCGCCAGCAGAGCGAATACAGGGAACGAGCAGTACTTC. Protein: CASRANTGNEQYF. Full variable domain (missing parts from reference TRBV5-1 and TRBJ2-7): KAGVTQTPRYLIKTRGQQVTLSCSPISGHRSVSWYQQTPGQGLQFLFEYFSETQRNKGNFPGRFSGRQFSNSRSEMNVSTLELGDSALYLCASRANTGNEQYFGPGTRLTVT.

Ten or more counts support this clone. The chain couples TRBV5-1 to TRBJ1-6; D unclear. The length of the CDR3 is 15 residues. Trimming stripped 1 base from V and 7 bases from J, with 12 bases between. Germline assignment: CDR1 SGHRS and CDR2 YFSETQ. This CDR3 reads CASSLMGEENSPLHF. The CDR3 nucleotides read TGCGCCAGCAGCTTGATGGGAGAGGAAAATTCACCCCTCCACTTT.

The J gene is TRBJ2-7, the V gene TRBV7-2; D may be TRBD1 (6 bases). V dropped 4 bases and J dropped 7 bases, with 17 bases sitting between them. The germline V gene encodes CDR1 SGHTA and CDR2 FQGNSA. The CDR3 runs 14 residues. In DNA form, the CDR3 reads TGTGCCAGCAGCTCCGGACAGCGATTCGGTGAGCAGTACTTC. Translation gives CASSSGQRFGEQYF.

The rearrangement joins TRBV6-5 to TRBJ1-1; D is unresolved. In germline, CDR1 is MNHEY, CDR2 SVGAGI. V lost 3 bases, J lost 0 bases, and 8 bases lay in between. This CDR3 has 14 amino acids. CDR3 loop: CASSYAGMNTEAFF. The CDR3 DNA reads TGTGCCAGCAGTTATGCGGGAATGAACACTGAAGCTTTCTTT.

The chain couples TRBV18 to TRBJ2-7; 10 bases are shared with TRBD2. CDR3 length: 15 amino acids. Germline CDR1 reads KGHSH; CDR2 reads LQKENI. Unmatched junction bases numbered 6, after V lost 5 bases and J lost 2 bases. CDR3 amino acids: CASSSGLATTYEQYF. As DNA, the CDR3 is TGTGCCAGCTCATCGGGACTAGCGACCACCTACGAGCAGTACTTC.

V and J are TRBV27 and TRBJ1-5; tentatively, D is TRBD1 (6 bases). The CDR3 contains 14 residues. Germline assignment: CDR1 MNHEY and CDR2 SMNVEV (reference sequence). Deletions cut 2 bases from V and 7 bases from J, with 12 bases between. The CDR3, as DNA: TGTGCCAGCAGTTTAATTTCAGGGGAACAGCCCCAGCATTTT. It encodes CASSLISGEQPQHF.

The chain employs TRBV11-2 and TRBJ2-3; 9 bases are a match to TRBD2. The germline gives CDR1 SGHAT, CDR2 FQNNGV. V gave up 1 base and J gave up 6 bases; unmatched junction bases: 11. The CDR3 consists of 17 residues. The CDR3 region has the DNA TGTGCCAGCAGCTTAGTGGGGGGTAGCGGGAGTCTTGATACGCAGTATTTT. Its translation is CASSLVGGSGSLDTQYF.

The chain uses TRBV27 and TRBJ2-3; TRBD1 matches 7 bases. The V gene end was trimmed by 5 bases and the J gene end by 4 bases; junction bases not matched to a gene: 6. This CDR3 spans 14 amino acids. Germline CDR1 is MNHEY and CDR2 is SMNVEV (reference sequence). CDR3 in amino acids: CASSTDRDPDTQYF. The CDR3 DNA sequence: TGTGCCAGCAGTACTGACAGGGACCCAGATACGCAGTATTTT.

The genes are TRBV11-1 and TRBJ2-1, with 12 positions matching TRBD1. Germline CDR1 reads SGHAT; CDR2 reads FQDESV (reference sequence). Trimming cost V 4 bases and J 8 bases; bases outside gene matches: 12. This CDR3 spans 17 amino acids. The CDR3 here is CASSYDYRDRGRDEQFF. In DNA form, the CDR3 reads TGTGCCAGCAGCTACGATTACCGGGACAGGGGGCGCGATGAGCAGTTCTTC. The complete variable domain, with remaining parts taken from reference TRBV11-1 and TRBJ2-1, reads EAEVAQSPRYKITEKSQAVAFWCDPISGHATLYWYRQILGQGPELLVQFQDESVVDDSQLPKDRFSAERLKGVDSTLKIQPAELGDSAMYLCASSYDYRDRGRDEQFFGPGTRLTVL.

As to this clone: This specimen includes other DNA sequences encoding the same CDR3. J is TRBJ2-5 and V is TRBV28; D is ambiguous. V gave up 7 bases and J gave up 2 bases, with 11 bases separating them. This CDR3 is built from 13 residues. From germline, CDR1 is MDHEN and CDR2 SYDVKM. In nucleotides, the CDR3 is TGTGCCAGCATTGATCGGGTTCAAGAGACCCAGTACTTC. This translates into CASIDRVQETQYF.

The genes are TRBV7-9 and TRBJ2-2; D might be TRBD1 or TRBD2, each matching 5 bases. This CDR3 contains 16 residues. V lost 5 bases, J lost 0 bases, and 13 bases lay in between. Germline CDR1 and CDR2: SEHNR and FQNEAQ (reference sequence). This CDR3 is CASSLVTGPNTGELFF. CDR3 coding DNA: TGTGCCAGCAGCCTAGTTACGGGGCCGAACACCGGGGAGCTGTTTTTT. Complete variable domain (other parts from reference TRBV7-9 and TRBJ2-2): DTGVSQNPRHKITKRGQNVTFRCDPISEHNRLYWYRQTLGQGPEFLTYFQNEAQLEKSRLLSDRFSAERPKGSFSTLEIQRTEQGDSAMYLCASSLVTGPNTGELFFGEGSRLTVL.

The chain recombines TRBV28 with TRBJ2-7; D possibly corresponds to TRBD2 (6 bases). CDR3 length equals 16 residues. Germline V gene lookup returns CDR1 MDHEN and CDR2 SYDVKM. V gave up 5 bases and J gave up 3 bases, with 20 bases separating them. The CDR3 spells CASSAGSGGKGYEQYF. The CDR3, as DNA: TGTGCCAGCAGTGCGGGGAGCGGAGGGAAAGGCTACGAGCAGTACTTC.

The J gene is TRBJ2-7, the V gene TRBV18, with 9 bases fitting TRBD1. The length of the CDR3 is 15 residues. Germline lookup yields CDR1 KGHSH and CDR2 LQKENI. The V segment lost 5 bases and the J segment 1 base; nucleotides outside the gene matches: 6. CDR3 sequence reads: CASSTGTGTSYEQYF. The CDR3, as DNA: TGTGCCAGCTCAACCGGGACAGGGACTTCCTACGAGCAGTACTTC.

The gene calls are TRBV14 and TRBJ1-2; D is possibly TRBD1 (5 bases). This CDR3 comprises 12 residues. Germline CDR1 is SGHDN and CDR2 is FVKESK. V was shortened by 5 bases and J by 4 bases, with 8 bases between the two germline ends. In DNA form, the CDR3 reads TGTGCCAGCAGCGGGGACTCCTATGGCTACACCTTC. Translating gives CASSGDSYGYTF.

This chain connects TRBV28 to TRBJ2-3; the match to TRBD2 covers 15 bases. Losses at the gene ends were 6 bases for V and 3 bases for J; bases not matched to a gene: 10. The CDR3 runs 18 residues. The germline V gene encodes CDR1 MDHEN and CDR2 SYDVKM. The CDR3 spells CASSLRTSGRALTDTQYF. As DNA, the CDR3 is TGTGCCAGCAGCCTAAGGACTAGCGGGAGGGCCCTGACAGATACGCAGTATTTT.